The rows below give T cell receptor beta chains drawn from one sample of a study of cytotoxic CD8 clonotypes in ibrutinib-treated CLL. TCRdb's table, derived via immunoSEQ multiplex PCR, lists solely in-frame clones and lacks some. The sample holds 120,000 to 150,000 clones, around 90% seen once. Sequences were derived from PBMCs, sampled after 12 months of ibrutinib treatment. The source is a human donor with chronic lymphocytic leukemia. Both conserved end residues are part of each CDR3. A D gene is named only where the DNA matches it firmly. Part of the rows lack a size; the others show once, few, many or a class for expanded clones.

clone size	D gene	V gene	J gene	CDR3 protein
once	TRBD1	TRBV30	TRBJ2-2	CAWGQGLGTGELFF
.	TRBD1	TRBV5-1	TRBJ2-7	CASSSGQGADGEYF
once	.	TRBV18	TRBJ2-7	CASSPGPPPREQYF
once	.	TRBV28	TRBJ2-1	CASSTLDVGSYNEQFF
.	.	TRBV11-2	TRBJ2-3	CASSNSGGGPDTQYF
.	.	TRBV6-4	TRBJ1-2	CASSPGPDPDYGYTF
.	TRBD2	TRBV9	TRBJ2-1	CASSPLSGRAGVEQFF
.	.	TRBV30	TRBJ2-1	CAWSVSYWSQINEQFF
once	.	TRBV9	TRBJ2-1	CASSPEQFF
.	TRBD1	TRBV4-1	TRBJ1-3	CASSQDLGTATGNTIYF
.	.	TRBV9	TRBJ2-5	CASSQANYRETQYF
.	.	TRBV28	TRBJ1-1	CASSFPGTNTEAFF
.	.	TRBV5-4	TRBJ2-7	CASSFGGDRAYEQYF
.	.	TRBV30	TRBJ1-1	CAWKINQGRRNTEAFF
once	TRBD2	TRBV9	TRBJ2-1	CASSPRGAVAGVSEQFF
once	TRBD2	TRBV11-3	TRBJ2-1	CASSLGGRQDNEQFF
.	.	TRBV5-1	TRBJ2-5	CASSTGPFQETQYF
.	.	TRBV5-1	TRBJ1-1	CASSGGTSNTEAFF
once	.	TRBV28	TRBJ2-7	CASSFPGTPWEQYF
.	TRBD1	TRBV30	TRBJ1-4	CAWSGGQGFEKLFF
.	TRBD1	TRBV7-2	TRBJ1-1	CASRSLTGTRTEAFF
.	.	TRBV28	TRBJ1-3	CASTAGGGDTIYF
.	TRBD1	TRBV6-5	TRBJ1-1	CASSYSDRDTEAFF
.	.	TRBV27	TRBJ2-5	CASSLGAGETQYF
.	TRBD2	TRBV30	TRBJ2-1	CAWGGLAGVEQFF
few	TRBD1	TRBV7-2	TRBJ2-7	CASSFRTGSLEQYF
.	.	TRBV2	TRBJ2-7	CASSIEATGVEQYF
few	.	TRBV6-5	TRBJ1-1	CASNRGYGTEAFF
.	.	TRBV19	TRBJ2-7	CASTPSAPWSPYEQYF
.	TRBD1	TRBV6-5	TRBJ1-2	CASSYNQAGQGNGYTF
.	.	TRBV7-2	TRBJ2-7	CASSLDPSSYEQYF
.	.	TRBV29-1	TRBJ1-1	CSAASGVRGSGTEAFF
.	TRBD2	TRBV19	TRBJ2-1	CASSRTSGSLGGEQFF
.	.	TRBV6-6	TRBJ1-4	CASSLVGGGEKLFF
once	.	TRBV5-4	TRBJ1-2	CASSLEDYGYTF
.	TRBD2	TRBV5-1	TRBJ2-1	CASSLGLAGTDEQFF
.	TRBD1	TRBV5-1	TRBJ2-7	CASSHGTGVYYEQYF
.	.	TRBV28	TRBJ2-1	CASTPASSYNEQFF
.	.	TRBV7-2	TRBJ2-5	CASSFGNDRGETQYF
.	.	TRBV2	TRBJ2-7	CASRVQGKGEQYF
.	TRBD1	TRBV19	TRBJ2-7	CASKETGTYEQYF
once	TRBD2	TRBV28	TRBJ2-6	CASREQGLGSSGANVLTF
.	.	TRBV15	TRBJ2-2	CATSREGLRTGELFF
.	TRBD1	TRBV6-5	TRBJ2-7	CASSYSGGQATYEQYF
.	TRBD2	TRBV9	TRBJ2-1	CASSRSSGSLSSYNEQFF
.	TRBD1	TRBV5-1	TRBJ2-1	CASSLAPGTGLNEQFF
.	TRBD1	TRBV2	TRBJ1-1	CATKVEDREYTEAFF
.	.	TRBV20-1	TRBJ1-1	CSGASGTEAFF
.	TRBD1	TRBV7-2	TRBJ1-2	CASSLISTTGNYGYTF
.	.	TRBV19	TRBJ1-5	CASSTDDRRGPQHF
.	TRBD2	TRBV7-8	TRBJ2-3	CASSLASPSGRHRTDTQYF
.	.	TRBV2	TRBJ1-5	CASSDDGQPQHF
.	.	TRBV10-1	TRBJ2-7	CASSEGAERVYEQYF